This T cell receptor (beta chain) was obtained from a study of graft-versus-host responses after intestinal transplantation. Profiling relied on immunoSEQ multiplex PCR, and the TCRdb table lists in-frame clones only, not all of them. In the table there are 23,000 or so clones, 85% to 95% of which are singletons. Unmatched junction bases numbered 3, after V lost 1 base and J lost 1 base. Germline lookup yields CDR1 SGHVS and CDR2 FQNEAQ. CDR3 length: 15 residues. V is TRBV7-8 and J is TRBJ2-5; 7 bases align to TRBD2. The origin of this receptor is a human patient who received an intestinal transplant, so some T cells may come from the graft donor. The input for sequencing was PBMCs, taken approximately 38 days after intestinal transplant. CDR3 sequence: CASSLGGGIQETQYF. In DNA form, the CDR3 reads TGTGCCAGCAGCTTAGGGGGGGGGATCCAAGAGACCCAGTACTTC.